The T cell receptor (beta chain) described here comes from a study of regulatory dendritic cells for organ transplantation. Study observations and caveats: Regulatory dendritic cells appeared to expand memory CD8+ clones less than mature ones.

Sequencing was performed with immunoSEQ multiplex PCR; in TCRdb, only in-frame clones are kept and a portion is missing. The sample lists 20,000 or so clones; around 85% were seen once. The CDR3 runs to 12 residues. Trimming pared 4 bases from V and 5 bases from J, leaving 11 bases between. Germline CDR1 reads SQVTM; CDR2 reads ANQGSEA. Sorted subsets were CFSE-labeled and cultured four to six days with allogeneic dendritic cells. With respect to this clone: What it binds is unknown.

The V gene is TRBV29-1, the J gene TRBJ2-5; a weak D match, TRBD1 (5 bases). This TCR was sampled from a human donor in good health. The specimen was memory CD4+ T cells from blood cultured with regulatory dendritic cells. Subset described: CD45RO+ memory T cells. The CDR3 sequence: CSVGTPGETQYF. The CDR3 coding sequence is TGCAGCGTTGGGACACCCGGGGAGACCCAGTACTTC. The full variable domain, completed using reference TRBV29-1 and TRBJ2-5, is SAVISQKPSRDICQRGTSLTIQCQVDSQVTMMFWYRQQPGQSLTLIATANQGSEATYESGFVIDKFPISRPNLTFSTLTVSNMSPEDSSIYLCSVGTPGETQYFGPGTRLLVL.